This is a list of T cell receptor beta chains from one sample in a study of control samples from healthy donors and cancer patients. Sequencing used immunoSEQ multiplex PCR; TCRdb keeps in-frame clones, though not all of them. The sample consists of over 200,000 clones, over 75% of them appearing once. The sample was PBMCs. Receptors were obtained from an older woman with lung cancer. The CDR3 runs from the conserved cysteine through the conserved F or W. The order of the fields is D gene, J gene, clone size, V gene, CDR3 DNA, CDR3 protein. D genes are given only for firm matches. Clone size is given for some rows only: seen once, a few or many times, or a class if the clone is expanded.

d_gene: NA; j_gene: TRBJ2-5; abundance: NA; v_gene: TRBV9; CDR3nt: TGTGCCAGCAGCTTCGGATCCCAAGAGACCCAGTACTTC; CDR3aa: CASSFGSQETQYF
d_gene: TRBD2; j_gene: TRBJ2-4; abundance: NA; v_gene: TRBV6-6; CDR3nt: TGTGCCAGCCTGCCGGGGGGGGGAGCTCAGTACTTC; CDR3aa: CASLPGGGAQYF
d_gene: NA; j_gene: TRBJ2-3; abundance: NA; v_gene: TRBV24-1; CDR3nt: TGTGCCACCAGTGATTCCCCAGGAGGGACGCAGTATTTT; CDR3aa: CATSDSPGGTQYF
d_gene: NA; j_gene: TRBJ2-5; abundance: NA; v_gene: TRBV9; CDR3nt: TGTGCCAGGGGATCGGGGCAGAACGTAGAGACCCAGTACTTC; CDR3aa: CARGSGQNVETQYF
d_gene: NA; j_gene: TRBJ2-5; abundance: NA; v_gene: TRBV11-1; CDR3nt: TGTGCCAGCAGCTTAATGGAAGAGACCCAGTACTTC; CDR3aa: CASSLMEETQYF
d_gene: NA; j_gene: TRBJ1-2; abundance: NA; v_gene: TRBV2; CDR3nt: TGTGCCACCATGGACACGGACTATGGCTACACCTTC; CDR3aa: CATMDTDYGYTF
d_gene: TRBD2; j_gene: TRBJ2-3; abundance: NA; v_gene: TRBV6-2/TRBV6-3; CDR3nt: TGTGCCAGCAGTTGGGGCGGGAGCCCAGATACGCAGTATTTT; CDR3aa: CASSWGGSPDTQYF
d_gene: NA; j_gene: TRBJ2-5; abundance: NA; v_gene: TRBV6-5; CDR3nt: TGTGCCGCCGCCCGGGTGGCGGGAAAATGGGAGACCCAGTACTTC; CDR3aa: CAAARVAGKWETQYF
d_gene: TRBD2; j_gene: TRBJ2-5; abundance: NA; v_gene: TRBV6-5; CDR3nt: TGTGCCAGCAGTTACTCGCATCCGGCTAGCGGCGAGACCCAGTACTTC; CDR3aa: CASSYSHPASGETQYF
d_gene: TRBD1; j_gene: TRBJ1-2; abundance: NA; v_gene: TRBV28; CDR3nt: TGTGCCAGTACCCGGACAGGGAGGCACTATGGCTACACCTTC; CDR3aa: CASTRTGRHYGYTF
d_gene: NA; j_gene: TRBJ2-3; abundance: NA; v_gene: TRBV9; CDR3nt: TGTGCCAGCAGCGTAGGAGTTAGCTGGGATACGCAGTATTTT; CDR3aa: CASSVGVSWDTQYF
d_gene: NA; j_gene: TRBJ1-5; abundance: NA; v_gene: TRBV6-1; CDR3nt: TGTGCCAGCAGTGCGAGGGGGACGGGTGATGATGCGCCCCAGCATTTT; CDR3aa: CASSARGTGDDAPQHF
d_gene: NA; j_gene: TRBJ2-1; abundance: NA; v_gene: TRBV7-8; CDR3nt: TGTGCCAGCAGCATCTCCCGGACTACTTGGTGGGAGTTCTTC; CDR3aa: CASSISRTTWWEFF
d_gene: NA; j_gene: TRBJ2-5; abundance: NA; v_gene: TRBV6-4; CDR3nt: TGTGCCAGCAGTGACGGGGTTGGCGAGACCCAGTACTTC; CDR3aa: CASSDGVGETQYF
d_gene: NA; j_gene: TRBJ1-1; abundance: NA; v_gene: TRBV30; CDR3nt: TGTGCCTGGAGTGTGCAGGCTCAGACTGAAGCTTTCTTT; CDR3aa: CAWSVQAQTEAFF
d_gene: NA; j_gene: TRBJ1-4; abundance: NA; v_gene: TRBV5-1; CDR3nt: TGCGCCAGCAGCCTAGACCCACAGGGTAGTGGTGAAAAACTGTTTTTT; CDR3aa: CASSLDPQGSGEKLFF
d_gene: TRBD2; j_gene: TRBJ2-7; abundance: NA; v_gene: TRBV30; CDR3nt: TGTGCCTGGAGGAGACTAGCGGCTTACGAGCAGTACTTC; CDR3aa: CAWRRLAAYEQYF
d_gene: NA; j_gene: TRBJ2-5; abundance: many; v_gene: TRBV7-2; CDR3nt: TGTGCCAGCAGCTTAGAGGTGGGGACCCAGTACTTC; CDR3aa: CASSLEVGTQYF